This TCR beta chain was sequenced for a study of cytomegalovirus exposure and HLA in healthy donors. The PCR made use of 60 Vbeta and 13 Jbeta primers. This table comes from immunoSEQ multiplex PCR, and its TCRdb copy is limited to in-frame clones, with some not included. The sample carries 90,000 to 110,000 clones, just over 75% recorded once. This clone was picked up a small number of times. Its target is unknown. Regarding the study as a whole: Sequencing likely produced, as an artifact, a cluster of highly shared sequence variants.

This receptor was taken from a man aged 35 to 55 in good health and CMV-seropositive. Sequencing used PBMCs.

The CDR3 DNA is TGTGCCAGCAGCCCCGGGACAGGGGGCGGCTATGGCTACACCTTC. It yields the protein CASSPGTGGGYGYTF. This chain connects TRBV5-6 to TRBJ1-2, with 12 bases that match TRBD1. Germline trimming cut 4 bases from V and 4 bases from J; bases unmatched to any gene: 5. From germline, CDR1 is SGHDT and CDR2 YYEEEE. The CDR3 sequence is 15 residues long.